The present T cell receptor beta chain was sequenced within a study of human T cells and chemical hapten exposure. Overall study: Diphenylcyclopropenone was administered weekly to the scalp of patients throughout the roughly 25-week study.

The CDR3 runs to 11 residues. V shed 3 bases and J shed 4 bases, with 7 bases lying between them. The V gene's germline CDR1 is SQVTM and CDR2 ANQGSEA. TCRdb re-analysed the RACE reads in MiXCR, keeping a single row per CDR3 protein. The table has about 380,000 distinct CDR3 sequences, roughly 6.3% seen once; the top ten hold under 7%. There are many counts of this clonotype. The antigen is not known. General study findings and limits: There was no change with DPC sensitization in TCRs above 1 in 1000 frequency. A positive correlation with patch test score was shown by PT1 expanded TCR counts.

Time point given: patch test 2, 6 weeks after DPC sensitization. Treatment indicated: therapeutic diphenylcyclopropenone sensitization with weekly scalp DPC. This clonotype was sampled from a woman aged 18 to 35 with alopecia areata. Some clones in this sample may be carry-over from other donors' samples. Source: whole blood, taken in connection with sensitization to the hapten diphenylcyclopropenone (DPC). The chain carries TRBV29-1 and TRBJ2-7, with D hard to call. CDR3 sequence (DNA): TGCAGCGTTGAGGGTCAGTACGAGCAGTACTTC. Its translation: CSVEGQYEQYF.